This TCR beta chain derives from a study of blood T cells in healthy people across ages. Study-wide results and caveats: For the donors, CMV status was unknown and possibly confounded expanded clonotype changes.

The CDR3 is made up of 15 amino acids. In germline, CDR1 is MNHEY, CDR2 SVGEGT. V shed 8 bases and J 4 bases; nucleotides not matched to a gene: 11. Primers used in a second PCR of about 6 to 11 cycles were a sample-barcoded 5' primer and a J-beta primer mix. One entry per CDR3 protein results from TCRdb running MiXCR on the 5' RACE reads. This table holds approximately 700,000 distinct CDR3 sequences, 32% found once. This clonotype showed up just a few times. As yet, its antigen is unknown. Specimen: blood. This TCR was recovered from an elderly woman in good health. The rearrangement joins TRBV6-2 or TRBV6-3 to TRBJ1-5; 7 positions agree with TRBD1. CDR3 bases: TGTGCCAGCGGTTCCTTCGGGACAGCTAATCAGCCCCAGCATTTT. Protein product: CASGSFGTANQPQHF.